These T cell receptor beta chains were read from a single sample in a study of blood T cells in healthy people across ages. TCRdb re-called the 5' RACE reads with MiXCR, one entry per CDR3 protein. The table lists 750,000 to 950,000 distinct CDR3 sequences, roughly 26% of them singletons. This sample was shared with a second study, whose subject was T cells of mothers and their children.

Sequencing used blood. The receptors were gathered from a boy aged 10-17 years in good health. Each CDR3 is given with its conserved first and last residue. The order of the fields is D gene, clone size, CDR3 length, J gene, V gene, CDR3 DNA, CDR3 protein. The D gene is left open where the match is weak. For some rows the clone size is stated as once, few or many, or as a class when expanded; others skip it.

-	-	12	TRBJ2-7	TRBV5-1	TGCGCCAGCAGCGGGAGTCCCTACGAGCAGTACTTC	CASSGSPYEQYF
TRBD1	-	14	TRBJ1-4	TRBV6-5	TGTGCCAGCAGCCGACAGGGCGGGGGGGAAAAACTGTTTTTT	CASSRQGGGEKLFF
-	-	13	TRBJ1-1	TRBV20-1	TGCAGTGCTCTACGAGGGGGGAACACTGAAGCTTTCTTT	CSALRGGNTEAFF
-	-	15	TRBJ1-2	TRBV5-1	TGCGCCAGCAGCTTGGCCGGGACGGTAAACTATGGCTACACCTTC	CASSLAGTVNYGYTF
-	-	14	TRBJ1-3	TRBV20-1	TGCAGTGCTAGGACGGAGGACCTCGGAAACACCATATATTTT	CSARTEDLGNTIYF
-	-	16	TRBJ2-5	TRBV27	TGTGCCAGCAGTTTTAATGGAGGGTGGCTAGGGGAGACCCAGTACTTC	CASSFNGGWLGETQYF
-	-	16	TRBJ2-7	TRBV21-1	TGTGCCAGCAGCAAAGGGTGCCCCAGGGGCTCCTACGAGCAGTACTTC	CASSKGCPRGSYEQYF
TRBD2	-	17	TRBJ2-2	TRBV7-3	TGTGCCAGCAGCCCCCCGGGACTAGCGGGGGGGCCCGGGGAGCTGTTTTTT	CASSPPGLAGGPGELFF
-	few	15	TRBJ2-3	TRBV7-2	TGTGCCAGCAGCTCCACAGCGGGACAAACGGATACGCAGTATTTT	CASSSTAGQTDTQYF
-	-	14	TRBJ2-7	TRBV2	TGTGCCAGCAGGCCAGGAGGATTCCCCTACGAGCAGTACTTC	CASRPGGFPYEQYF
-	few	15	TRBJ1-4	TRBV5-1	TGCGCCAGCACTCCCTCGGAGGCAACTAATGAAAAACCGTTTTTT	CASTPSEATNEKPFF
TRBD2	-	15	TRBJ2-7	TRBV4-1	TGCGCCAGCAGCCAAGTACGGGGGGTAGAATACGAGCAGTACTTC	CASSQVRGVEYEQYF
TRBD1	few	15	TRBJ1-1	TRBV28	TGTGCCAGCAGCCGGGAGACAGGGTACGCCACTGAAGCTTTCTTT	CASSRETGYATEAFF
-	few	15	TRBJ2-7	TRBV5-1	TGCGCCAGCAGCTTGAAACAGACAAGTCCCTACGAGCAGTACTTC	CASSLKQTSPYEQYF
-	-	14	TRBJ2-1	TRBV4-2	TGTGCCAGCAACGGGGGCAGGGTACAAGATGAGCAGTTCTTC	CASNGGRVQDEQFF
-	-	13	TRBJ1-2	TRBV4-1	TGCGCCAGCAGCCAAGATTGGGGGTATGGCTACACCTTC	CASSQDWGYGYTF
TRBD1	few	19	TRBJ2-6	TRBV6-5	TGTGCCAGCAGTTTCTCCGGGACAGGGCCGCCGATGGGGGCCAACGTCCTGACTTTC	CASSFSGTGPPMGANVLTF
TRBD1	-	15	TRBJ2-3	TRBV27	TGTGCCAGCAGTCCGACGGGACAGGTCACAGATACGCAGTATTTT	CASSPTGQVTDTQYF
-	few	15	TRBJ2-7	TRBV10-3	TGTGCCATCAGTGAGGGGGGGCTCTCCGCCTACGAGCAGTACTTC	CAISEGGLSAYEQYF
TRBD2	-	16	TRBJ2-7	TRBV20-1	TGCAGTGCTACGGCTAGCGGGGGGCCCCCCTTTTTAGAGCAGTACTTC	CSATASGGPPFLEQYF
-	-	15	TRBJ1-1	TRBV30	TGTGCCTGGAGTGGGAAGGGCAACATGAACACTGAAGCTTTCTTT	CAWSGKGNMNTEAFF
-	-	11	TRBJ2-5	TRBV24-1	TGTGCCACCGAAGCAGGAGAGACCCAGTACTTC	CATEAGETQYF
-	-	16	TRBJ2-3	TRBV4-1	TGCGCCAGCAGCCAAAAGGGAGGAGGCGCGTTCAATACGCAGTATTTT	CASSQKGGGAFNTQYF
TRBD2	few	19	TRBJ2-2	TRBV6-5	TGTGCCAGCAGTTACACCGGGACTAGCGGGGGGGCGTACGTCGGGGAGCTGTTTTTT	CASSYTGTSGGAYVGELFF
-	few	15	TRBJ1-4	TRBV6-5	TGTGCCAGCAGTCGCGACCCCTTTTCTAATGAAAAACTGTTTTTT	CASSRDPFSNEKLFF
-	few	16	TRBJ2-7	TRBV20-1	TGCAGTGCTAGAGGTCGTGTGGGACAAGGAGCCTACGAGCAGTACTTC	CSARGRVGQGAYEQYF
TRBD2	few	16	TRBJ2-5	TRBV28	TGTGCCAGCAGCCGTCCTAGCGGGGGACTCCAAGAGACCCAGTACTTC	CASSRPSGGLQETQYF
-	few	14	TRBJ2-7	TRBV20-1	TGCAGTGCGAGATTTCCGGGACGTACCTACGAGCAGTACTTC	CSARFPGRTYEQYF
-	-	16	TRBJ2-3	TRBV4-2	TGTGCCAGCAGCCAAGATAAAAACGGGATCGCAGATACGCAGTATTTT	CASSQDKNGIADTQYF
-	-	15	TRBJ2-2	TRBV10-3	TGTGCCATCAGTGACGGCAGGGTGAGCACCGGGGAGCTGTTTTTT	CAISDGRVSTGELFF
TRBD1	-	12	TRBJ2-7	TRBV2	TGTGCCACCGGGGACAGGGCCTACGAGCAGTACTTC	CATGDRAYEQYF
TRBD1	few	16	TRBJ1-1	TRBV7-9	TGTGCCAGCAGCCCTGAGGAGACAGGGATCCTAACTGAAGCTTTCTTT	CASSPEETGILTEAFF
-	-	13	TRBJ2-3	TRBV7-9	TGTGCCAGCAGCGAATCCGGGGCCGGTACGCAGTATTTT	CASSESGAGTQYF
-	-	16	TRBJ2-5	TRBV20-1	TGCAGTGCTCGCACACGGCCCAGGGGGGCACGAGAGACCCAGTACTTC	CSARTRPRGARETQYF
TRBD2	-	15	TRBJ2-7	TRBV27	TGTGCCAGCAGTTGGACCCGGGGGGAAAACTACGAGCAGTACTTC	CASSWTRGENYEQYF
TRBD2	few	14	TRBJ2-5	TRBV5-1	TGCGCCAGCAGGACAGCGGGGGTAAAAGAGACCCAGTACTTC	CASRTAGVKETQYF
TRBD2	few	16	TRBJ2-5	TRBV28	TGTGCCAGCAGTTTTTACGTAGCGGGGGCTCAAGAGACCCAGTACTTC	CASSFYVAGAQETQYF
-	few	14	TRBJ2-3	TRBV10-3	TGTGCCATCAGTGAGGGTTGGGGCACAGATACGCAGTATTTT	CAISEGWGTDTQYF
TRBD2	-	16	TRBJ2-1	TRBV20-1	TGCAGTGCTCCAGGGGCGGGGGGCTACTCCTACAATGAGCAGTTCTTC	CSAPGAGGYSYNEQFF
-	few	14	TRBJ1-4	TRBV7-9	TGTGCCAGCAGCTTAGGTCCCCTAAATGAAAAACTGTTTTTT	CASSLGPLNEKLFF
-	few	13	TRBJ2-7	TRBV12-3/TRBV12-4	TGTGCCAGCAGTGGCCCACAGACCTACGAGCAGTACTTC	CASSGPQTYEQYF
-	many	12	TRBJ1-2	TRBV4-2	TGTGCCAGCAGCCAAACTAACTATGGCTACACCTTC	CASSQTNYGYTF
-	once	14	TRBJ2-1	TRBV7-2	TGTACCAGCAGCTTAGCTGGAGCCTACAATGAGCAGTTCTTC	CTSSLAGAYNEQFF
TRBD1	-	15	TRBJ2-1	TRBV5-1	TGCGCCAGCAGGGGACAGGCCCTTTCCAGCAATGAGCAGTTCTTC	CASRGQALSSNEQFF
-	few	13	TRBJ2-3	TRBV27	TGTGCCAGCAGTCCCTCCCCCCGGGATACGCAGTATTTT	CASSPSPRDTQYF
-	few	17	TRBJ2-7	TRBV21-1	TGTGCCAGCAGCAAAGGGACGAGGAGGACAGTTAAATACGAGCAGTACTTC	CASSKGTRRTVKYEQYF
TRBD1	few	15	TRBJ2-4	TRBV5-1	TGCGCCAGCAGCTTGGGAGCGACAGGGGGAAACATTCAGCACTTC	CASSLGATGGNIQHF
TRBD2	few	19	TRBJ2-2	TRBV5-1	TGCGCCAGCAGCTTCGAACTAGCGGGGCCCATCCAGAACACCGGGGAGCTGTTTTTT	CASSFELAGPIQNTGELFF
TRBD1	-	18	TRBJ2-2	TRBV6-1	TGTGCCAGCAGTGCCCCAAGGGGACAGGGGACGAACACCGGGGAGCCGTTTTTT	CASSAPRGQGTNTGEPFF
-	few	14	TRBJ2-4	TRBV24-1	TGTGCCACCAGTGATCAGAGGGAGAAAAACATTCAGTACTTC	CATSDQREKNIQYF
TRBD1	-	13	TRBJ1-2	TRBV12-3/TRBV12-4	TGTGCCAGCAGTCTAGGACAGGGGGTCGGACTCACCTTC	CASSLGQGVGLTF
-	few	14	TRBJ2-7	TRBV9	TGTGCCAGCAGCTCACTACTAGGCGGCCACGAGCAGTACTTC	CASSSLLGGHEQYF
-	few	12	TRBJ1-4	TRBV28	TGTGCCAGCAGTTTTCAAGGTGAAAAACTGTTTTTT	CASSFQGEKLFF
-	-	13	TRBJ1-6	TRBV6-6	TGTGCCAGCACAGGGCTCCCTAATTCACCCCTCCACTTT	CASTGLPNSPLHF
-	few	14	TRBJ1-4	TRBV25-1	TGTGCCAGCAGTGAATTGCCGACAGCTGAAAAACTGTTTTTT	CASSELPTAEKLFF
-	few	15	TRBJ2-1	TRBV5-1	TGCGCCAGCAGCCACTACCAGAGCTCCTACAATGAGCAGTTCTTC	CASSHYQSSYNEQFF
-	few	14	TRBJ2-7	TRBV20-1	TGCAGTGCTAGAGAGGAGGGACAAACTTACGAGCAGTACTTC	CSAREEGQTYEQYF